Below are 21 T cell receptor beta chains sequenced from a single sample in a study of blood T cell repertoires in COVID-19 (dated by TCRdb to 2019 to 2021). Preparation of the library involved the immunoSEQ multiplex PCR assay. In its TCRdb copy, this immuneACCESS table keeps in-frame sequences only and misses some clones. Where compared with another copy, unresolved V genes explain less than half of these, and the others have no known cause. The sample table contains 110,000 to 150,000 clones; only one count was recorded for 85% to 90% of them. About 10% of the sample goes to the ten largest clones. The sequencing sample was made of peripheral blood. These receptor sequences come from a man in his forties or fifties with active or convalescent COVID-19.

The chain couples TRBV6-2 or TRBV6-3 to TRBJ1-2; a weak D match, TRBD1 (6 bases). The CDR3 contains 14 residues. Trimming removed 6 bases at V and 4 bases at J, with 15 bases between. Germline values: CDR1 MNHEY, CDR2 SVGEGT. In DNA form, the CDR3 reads TGTGCCAGCAGCCTGGGACGAGGGGGCTATGGCTACACCTTC. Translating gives CASSLGRGGYGYTF.

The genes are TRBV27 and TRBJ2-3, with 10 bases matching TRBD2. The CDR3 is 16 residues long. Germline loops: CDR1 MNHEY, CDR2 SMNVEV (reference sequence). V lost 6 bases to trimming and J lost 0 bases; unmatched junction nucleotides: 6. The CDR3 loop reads CASSPGLALSTDTQYF. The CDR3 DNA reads TGTGCCAGCAGCCCGGGACTAGCGTTAAGCACAGATACGCAGTATTTT.

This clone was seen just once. CDR3 coding DNA: TGTGCCAGTAGTCAACCGGGACAGCCGAACACCGGGGAGCTGTTTTTT. Residues: CASSQPGQPNTGELFF. The chain couples TRBV19 to TRBJ2-2; TRBD1 agrees at 7 bases. CDR1 and CDR2 (germline): LNHDA, SQIVND (reference sequence). The CDR3 contains 16 residues. Germline trimming cut 5 bases from V and 0 bases from J; bases unmatched to any gene: 6.

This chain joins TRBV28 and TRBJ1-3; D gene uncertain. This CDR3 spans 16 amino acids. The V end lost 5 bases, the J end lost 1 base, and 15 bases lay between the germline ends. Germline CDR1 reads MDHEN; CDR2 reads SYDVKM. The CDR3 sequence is CASSHLTWASGNTIYF. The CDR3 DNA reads TGTGCCAGCAGTCACCTAACCTGGGCATCTGGAAACACCATATATTTT.

The CDR3 sequence is CASSPGQLNSPLHF. The CDR3 DNA reads as TGTGCCAGCAGCCCGGGACAGCTAAATTCACCCCTCCACTTT. The chain combines TRBV5-4 with TRBJ1-6; 7 positions agree with TRBD1. The CDR3 totals 14 residues. Germline V CDR1 and CDR2: SGHNT, YYREEE (reference sequence). The trim removed 4 bases at V and 7 bases at J, leaving 5 bases unmatched.

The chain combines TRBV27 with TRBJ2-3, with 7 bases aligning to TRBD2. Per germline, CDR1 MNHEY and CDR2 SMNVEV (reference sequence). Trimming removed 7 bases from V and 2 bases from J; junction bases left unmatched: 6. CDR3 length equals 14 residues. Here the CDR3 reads CASMASGTTDTQYF. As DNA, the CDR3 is TGTGCCAGCATGGCTAGCGGCACCACAGATACGCAGTATTTT.

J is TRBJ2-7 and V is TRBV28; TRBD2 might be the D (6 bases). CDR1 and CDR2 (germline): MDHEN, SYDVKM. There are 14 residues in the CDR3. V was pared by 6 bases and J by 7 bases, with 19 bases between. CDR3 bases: TGTGCCAGCAGCCCCGCGACTAGAATGTATGAGCAGTACTTC. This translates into CASSPATRMYEQYF. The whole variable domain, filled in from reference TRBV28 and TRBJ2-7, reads DVKVTQSSRYLVKRTGEKVFLECVQDMDHENMFWYRQDPGLGLRLIYFSYDVKMKEKGDIPEGYSVSREKKERFSLILESASTNQTSMYLCASSPATRMYEQYFGPGTRLTVT.

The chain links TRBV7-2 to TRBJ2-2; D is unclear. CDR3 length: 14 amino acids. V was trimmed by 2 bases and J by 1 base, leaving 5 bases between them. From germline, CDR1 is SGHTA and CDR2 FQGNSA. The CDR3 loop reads CASSLLRNTGELFF. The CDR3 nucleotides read TGTGCCAGCAGCTTACTCAGGAACACCGGGGAGCTGTTTTTT. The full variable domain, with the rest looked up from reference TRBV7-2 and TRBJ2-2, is GAGVSQSPSNKVTEKGKDVELRCDPISGHTALYWYRQSLGQGLEFLIYFQGNSAPDKSGLPSDRFSAERTGGSVSTLTIQRTQQEDSAVYLCASSLLRNTGELFFGEGSRLTVL.

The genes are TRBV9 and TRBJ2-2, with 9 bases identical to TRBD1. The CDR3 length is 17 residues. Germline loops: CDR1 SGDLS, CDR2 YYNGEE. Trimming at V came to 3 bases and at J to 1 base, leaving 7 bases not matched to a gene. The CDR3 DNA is TGTGCCAGCAGCGCATCATGGGGACAGGGGAACACCGGGGAGCTGTTTTTT. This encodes CASSASWGQGNTGELFF.

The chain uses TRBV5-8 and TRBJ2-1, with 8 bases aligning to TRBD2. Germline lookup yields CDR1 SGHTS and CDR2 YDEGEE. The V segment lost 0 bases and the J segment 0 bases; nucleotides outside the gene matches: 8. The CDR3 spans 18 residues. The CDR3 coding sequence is TGTGCCAGCAGCTTGGGACGAATCAGCGGGAGCTCCTACAATGAGCAGTTCTTC. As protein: CASSLGRISGSSYNEQFF.

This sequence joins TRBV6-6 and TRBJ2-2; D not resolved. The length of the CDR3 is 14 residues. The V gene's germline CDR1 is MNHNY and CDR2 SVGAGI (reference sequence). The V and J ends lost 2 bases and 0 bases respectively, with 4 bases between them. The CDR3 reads CASSYQSNTGELFF. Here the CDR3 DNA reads TGTGCCAGCAGTTACCAGTCGAACACCGGGGAGCTGTTTTTT.

CDR3 bases: TGTGCCAGCTCACCAGTGGTAGCGGGAGGGCCCCACGAGCAGTACTTC. This gives the protein CASSPVVAGGPHEQYF. This rearrangement joins TRBV18 to TRBJ2-7, with 11 bases aligning to TRBD2. This CDR3 has 16 amino acids. From germline, CDR1 is KGHSH and CDR2 LQKENI. J gave up 5 bases and V 2 bases, and 8 bases lay outside the gene matches.

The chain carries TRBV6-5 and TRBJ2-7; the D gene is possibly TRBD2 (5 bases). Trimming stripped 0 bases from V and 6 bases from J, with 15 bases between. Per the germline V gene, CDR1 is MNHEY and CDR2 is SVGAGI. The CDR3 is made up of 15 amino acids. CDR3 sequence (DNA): TGTGCCAGCAGTTACTCGGTATTAGAGGGTTCCGAGCAGTACTTC. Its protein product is CASSYSVLEGSEQYF.

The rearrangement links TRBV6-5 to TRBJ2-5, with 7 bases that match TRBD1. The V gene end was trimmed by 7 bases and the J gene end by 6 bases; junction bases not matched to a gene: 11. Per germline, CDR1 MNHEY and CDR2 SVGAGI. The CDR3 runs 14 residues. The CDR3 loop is CASKGQGVIQTQYF. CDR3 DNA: TGTGCCAGCAAGGGGCAGGGGGTAATCCAGACCCAGTACTTC.

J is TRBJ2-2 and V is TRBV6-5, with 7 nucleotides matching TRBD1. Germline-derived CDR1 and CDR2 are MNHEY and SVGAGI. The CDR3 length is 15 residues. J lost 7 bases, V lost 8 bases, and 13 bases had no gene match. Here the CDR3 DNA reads TGTGCCAGCCTTCTCCCGACAGGGCAGGGCGGGGAGCTGTTTTTT. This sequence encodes CASLLPTGQGGELFF.

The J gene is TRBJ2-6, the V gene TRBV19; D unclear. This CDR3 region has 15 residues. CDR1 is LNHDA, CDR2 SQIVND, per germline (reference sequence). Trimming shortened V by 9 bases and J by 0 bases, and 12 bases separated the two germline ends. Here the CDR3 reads CASLRHSSGANVLTF. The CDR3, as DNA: TGTGCCAGCCTCAGGCACAGCTCTGGGGCCAACGTCCTGACTTTC. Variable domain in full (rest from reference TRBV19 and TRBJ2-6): DGGITQSPKYLFRKEGQNVTLSCEQNLNHDAMYWYRQDPGQGLRLIYYSQIVNDFQKGDIAEGYSVSREKKESFPLTVTSAQKNPTAFYLCASLRHSSGANVLTFGAGSRLTVL.

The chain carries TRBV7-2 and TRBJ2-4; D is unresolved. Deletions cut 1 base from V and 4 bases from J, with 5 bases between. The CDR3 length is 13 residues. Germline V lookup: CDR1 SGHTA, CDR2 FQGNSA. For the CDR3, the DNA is TGTGCCAGCAGCTTAGACGGGAAAAACATTCAGTACTTC. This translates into CASSLDGKNIQYF. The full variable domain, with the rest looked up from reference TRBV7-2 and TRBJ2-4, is GAGVSQSPSNKVTEKGKDVELRCDPISGHTALYWYRQSLGQGLEFLIYFQGNSAPDKSGLPSDRFSAERTGGSVSTLTIQRTQQEDSAVYLCASSLDGKNIQYFGAGTRLSVL.

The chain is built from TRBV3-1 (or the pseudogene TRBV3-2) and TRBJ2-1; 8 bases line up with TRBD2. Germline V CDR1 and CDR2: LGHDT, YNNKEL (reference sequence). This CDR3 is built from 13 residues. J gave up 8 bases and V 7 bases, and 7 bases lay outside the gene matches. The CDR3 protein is CASTESGRHEQFF. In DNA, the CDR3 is TGTGCCAGCACGGAAAGCGGGAGACATGAGCAGTTCTTC.

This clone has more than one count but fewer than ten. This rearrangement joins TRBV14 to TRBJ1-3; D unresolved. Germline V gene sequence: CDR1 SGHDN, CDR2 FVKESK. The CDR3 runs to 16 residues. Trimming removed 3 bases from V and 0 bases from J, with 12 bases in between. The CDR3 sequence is CASSQMDYFSGNTIYF. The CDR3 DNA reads TGTGCCAGCAGCCAGATGGACTACTTCTCTGGAAACACCATATATTTT.

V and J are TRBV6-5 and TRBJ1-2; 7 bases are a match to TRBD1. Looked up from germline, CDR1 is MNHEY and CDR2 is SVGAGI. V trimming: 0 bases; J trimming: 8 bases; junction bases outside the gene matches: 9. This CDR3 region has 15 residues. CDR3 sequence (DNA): TGTGCCAGCAGTTACTCGGGCAGGGGGATCGGCGGCTACACCTTC. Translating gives CASSYSGRGIGGYTF.

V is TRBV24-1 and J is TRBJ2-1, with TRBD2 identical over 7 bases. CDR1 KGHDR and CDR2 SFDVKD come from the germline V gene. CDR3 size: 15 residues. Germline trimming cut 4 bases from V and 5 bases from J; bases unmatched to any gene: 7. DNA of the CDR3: TGTGCCACCAGTGACGCCGGGACTAAAGACAATGAGCAGTTCTTC. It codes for CATSDAGTKDNEQFF.